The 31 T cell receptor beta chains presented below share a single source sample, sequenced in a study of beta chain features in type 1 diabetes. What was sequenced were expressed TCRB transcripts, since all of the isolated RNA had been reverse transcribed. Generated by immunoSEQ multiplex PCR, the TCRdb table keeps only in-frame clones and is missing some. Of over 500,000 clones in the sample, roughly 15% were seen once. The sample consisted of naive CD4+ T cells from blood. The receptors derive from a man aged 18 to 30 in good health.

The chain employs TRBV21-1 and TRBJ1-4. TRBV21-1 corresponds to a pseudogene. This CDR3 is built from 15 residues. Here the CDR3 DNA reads TGTGCCAGCAGCAAGCCGAGGGTGGGTTATGAAAAACTGTTTTTT. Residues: CASSKPRVGYEKLFF.

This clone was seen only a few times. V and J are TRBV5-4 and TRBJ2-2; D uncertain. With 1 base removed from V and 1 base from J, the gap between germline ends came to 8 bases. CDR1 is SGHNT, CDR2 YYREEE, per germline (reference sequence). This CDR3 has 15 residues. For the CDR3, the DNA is TGTGCCAGCAGCTTGCTATCAGGGAACACCGGGGAGCTGTTTTTT. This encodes CASSLLSGNTGELFF.

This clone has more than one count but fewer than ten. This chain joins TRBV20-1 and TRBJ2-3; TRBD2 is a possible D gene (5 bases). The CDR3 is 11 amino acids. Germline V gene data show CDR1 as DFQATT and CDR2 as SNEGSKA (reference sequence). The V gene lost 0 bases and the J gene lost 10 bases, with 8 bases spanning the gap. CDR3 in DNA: TGCAGTGCTAGAGAGGAGGCGCCGCAGTATTTT. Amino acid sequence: CSAREEAPQYF.

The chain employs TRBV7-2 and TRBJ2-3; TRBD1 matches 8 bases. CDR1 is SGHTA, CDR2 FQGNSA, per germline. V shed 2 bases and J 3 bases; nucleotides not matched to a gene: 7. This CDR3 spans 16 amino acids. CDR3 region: CASSLRPGGRTDTQYF. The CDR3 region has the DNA TGTGCCAGCAGCTTACGTCCAGGGGGCCGTACAGATACGCAGTATTTT.

CDR3 in DNA: TGTGCCAGCAGCCGTAGGGGACAGGGCGCCACTGAAGCTTTCTTT. The encoded protein is CASSRRGQGATEAFF. The chain recombines TRBV14 with TRBJ1-1, with 9 bases lining up with TRBD1. CDR1 SGHDN and CDR2 FVKESK come from the germline V gene. This CDR3 has 15 amino acids. Unmatched junction bases numbered 7, after V lost 4 bases and J lost 4 bases.

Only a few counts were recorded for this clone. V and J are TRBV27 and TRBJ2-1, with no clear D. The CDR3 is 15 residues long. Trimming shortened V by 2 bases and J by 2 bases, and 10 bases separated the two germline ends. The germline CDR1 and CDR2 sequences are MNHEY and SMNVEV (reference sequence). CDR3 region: CASSLQQGAYNEQFF. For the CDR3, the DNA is TGTGCCAGCAGTTTACAGCAAGGAGCCTACAATGAGCAGTTCTTC.

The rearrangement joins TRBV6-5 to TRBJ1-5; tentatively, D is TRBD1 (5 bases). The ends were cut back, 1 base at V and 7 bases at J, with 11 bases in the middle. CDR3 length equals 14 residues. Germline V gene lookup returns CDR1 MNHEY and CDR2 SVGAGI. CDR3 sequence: CASSYFREGQPQHF. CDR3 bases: TGTGCCAGCAGTTACTTCAGGGAGGGACAGCCCCAGCATTTT.

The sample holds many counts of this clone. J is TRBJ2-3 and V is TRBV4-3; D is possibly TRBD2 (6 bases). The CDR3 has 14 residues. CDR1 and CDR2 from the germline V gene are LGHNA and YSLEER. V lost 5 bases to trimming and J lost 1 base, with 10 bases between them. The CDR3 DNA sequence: TGCGCCAGCAGCTGGGGACTTCGCACAGATACGCAGTATTTT. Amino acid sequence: CASSWGLRTDTQYF.

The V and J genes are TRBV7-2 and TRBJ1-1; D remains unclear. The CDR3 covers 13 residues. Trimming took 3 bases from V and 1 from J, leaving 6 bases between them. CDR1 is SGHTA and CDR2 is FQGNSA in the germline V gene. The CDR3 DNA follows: TGTGCCAGCAGCTTTTACTGGAACACTGAAGCTTTCTTT. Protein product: CASSFYWNTEAFF.

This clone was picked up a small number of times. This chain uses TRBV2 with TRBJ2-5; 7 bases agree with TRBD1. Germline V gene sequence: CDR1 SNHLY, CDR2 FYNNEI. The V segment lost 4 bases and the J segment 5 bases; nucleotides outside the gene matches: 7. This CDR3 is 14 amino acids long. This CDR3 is CASSADRVGETQYF. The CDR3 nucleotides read TGTGCCAGCAGTGCCGACAGGGTCGGGGAGACCCAGTACTTC.

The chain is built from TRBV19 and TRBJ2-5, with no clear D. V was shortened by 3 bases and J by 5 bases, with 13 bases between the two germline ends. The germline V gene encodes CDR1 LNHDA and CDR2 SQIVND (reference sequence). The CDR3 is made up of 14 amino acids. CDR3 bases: TGTGCCAGTAGTATCCAACGAATCGGCGAGACCCAGTACTTC. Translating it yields CASSIQRIGETQYF.

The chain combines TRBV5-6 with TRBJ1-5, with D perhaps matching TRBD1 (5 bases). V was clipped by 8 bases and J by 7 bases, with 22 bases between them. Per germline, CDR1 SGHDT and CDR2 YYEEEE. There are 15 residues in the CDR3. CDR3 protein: CARRESGRILQPQHF. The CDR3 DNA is TGTGCCAGACGGGAGTCAGGGCGCATCCTACAGCCCCAGCATTTT.

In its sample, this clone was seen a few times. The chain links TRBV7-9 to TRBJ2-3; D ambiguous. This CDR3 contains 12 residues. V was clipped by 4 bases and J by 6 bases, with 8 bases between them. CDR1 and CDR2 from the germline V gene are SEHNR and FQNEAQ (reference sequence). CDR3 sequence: CASSSVGDTQYF. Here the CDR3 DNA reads TGTGCCAGCAGCTCAGTAGGGGATACGCAGTATTTT.

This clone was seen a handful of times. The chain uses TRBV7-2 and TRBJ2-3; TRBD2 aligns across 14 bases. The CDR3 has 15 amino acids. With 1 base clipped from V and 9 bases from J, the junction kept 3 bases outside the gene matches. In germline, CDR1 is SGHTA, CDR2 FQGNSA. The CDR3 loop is CASSLVRLAGGTQYF. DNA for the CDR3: TGTGCCAGCAGCTTAGTGCGACTAGCGGGGGGGACGCAGTATTTT.

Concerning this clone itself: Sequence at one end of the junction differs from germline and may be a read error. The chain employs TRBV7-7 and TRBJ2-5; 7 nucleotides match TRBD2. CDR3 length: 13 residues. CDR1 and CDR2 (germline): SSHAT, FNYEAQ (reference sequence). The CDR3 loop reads CASSRGLQETQYF. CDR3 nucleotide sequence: TGTGCTAGCAGCCGGGGACTACAAGAGACCCAGTACTTC.

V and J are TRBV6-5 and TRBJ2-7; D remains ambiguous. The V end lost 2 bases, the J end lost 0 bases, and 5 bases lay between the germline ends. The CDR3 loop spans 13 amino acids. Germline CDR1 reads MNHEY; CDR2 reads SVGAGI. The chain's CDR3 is CASSYIDSYEQYF. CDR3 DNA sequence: TGTGCCAGCAGTTACATCGACTCCTACGAGCAGTACTTC.

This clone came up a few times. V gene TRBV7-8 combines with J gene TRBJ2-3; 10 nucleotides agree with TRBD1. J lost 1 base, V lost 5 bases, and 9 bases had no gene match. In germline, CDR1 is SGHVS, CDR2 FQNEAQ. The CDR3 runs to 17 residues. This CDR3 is CASSIGWTGGGTDTQYF. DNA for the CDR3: TGTGCCAGCAGCATAGGGTGGACAGGGGGAGGCACAGATACGCAGTATTTT.

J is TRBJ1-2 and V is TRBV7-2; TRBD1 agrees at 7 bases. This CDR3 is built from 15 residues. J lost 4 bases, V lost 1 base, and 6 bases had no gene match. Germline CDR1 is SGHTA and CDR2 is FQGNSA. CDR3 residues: CASSLVPRDSYGYTF. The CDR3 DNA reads TGTGCCAGCAGCTTAGTACCGCGGGACAGCTATGGCTACACCTTC. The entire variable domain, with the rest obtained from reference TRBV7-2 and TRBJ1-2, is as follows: GAGVSQSPSNKVTEKGKDVELRCDPISGHTALYWYRQSLGQGLEFLIYFQGNSAPDKSGLPSDRFSAERTGGSVSTLTIQRTQQEDSAVYLCASSLVPRDSYGYTFGSGTRLTVV.

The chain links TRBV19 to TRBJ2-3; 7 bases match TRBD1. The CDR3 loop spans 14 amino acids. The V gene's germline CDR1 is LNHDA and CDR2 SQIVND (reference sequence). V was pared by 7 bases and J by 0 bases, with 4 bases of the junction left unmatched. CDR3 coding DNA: TGTGCCAGTAAAAGACAGGGTAGCACAGATACGCAGTATTTT. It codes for CASKRQGSTDTQYF.

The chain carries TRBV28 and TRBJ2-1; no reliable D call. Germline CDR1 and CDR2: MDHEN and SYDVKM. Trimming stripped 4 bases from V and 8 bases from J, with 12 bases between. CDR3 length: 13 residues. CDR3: CASSSEVGYEQFF. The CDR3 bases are TGTGCCAGCAGTTCAGAGGTCGGGTATGAGCAGTTCTTC. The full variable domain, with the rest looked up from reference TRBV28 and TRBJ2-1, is DVKVTQSSRYLVKRTGEKVFLECVQDMDHENMFWYRQDPGLGLRLIYFSYDVKMKEKGDIPEGYSVSREKKERFSLILESASTNQTSMYLCASSSEVGYEQFFGPGTRLTVL.

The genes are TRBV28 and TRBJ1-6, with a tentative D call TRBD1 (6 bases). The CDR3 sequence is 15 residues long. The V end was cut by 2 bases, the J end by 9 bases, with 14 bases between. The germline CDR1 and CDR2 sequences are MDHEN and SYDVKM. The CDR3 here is CASSLPDRMGSPLHF. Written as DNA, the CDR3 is TGTGCCAGCAGTTTACCCGACAGGATGGGTTCACCCCTCCACTTT.

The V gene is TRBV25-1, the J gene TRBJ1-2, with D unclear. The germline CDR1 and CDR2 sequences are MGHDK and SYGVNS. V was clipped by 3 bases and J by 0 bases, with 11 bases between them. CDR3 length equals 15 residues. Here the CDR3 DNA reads TGTGCCAGCAGTGATAGATGGATTACTAACTATGGCTACACCTTC. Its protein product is CASSDRWITNYGYTF.

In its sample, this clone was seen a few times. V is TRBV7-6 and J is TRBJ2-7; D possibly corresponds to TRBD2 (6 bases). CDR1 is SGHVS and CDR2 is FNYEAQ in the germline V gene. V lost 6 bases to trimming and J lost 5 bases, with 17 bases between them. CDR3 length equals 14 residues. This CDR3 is CASRSPVPGDEQYF. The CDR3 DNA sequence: TGTGCCAGCAGGTCACCCGTCCCGGGGGACGAGCAGTACTTC. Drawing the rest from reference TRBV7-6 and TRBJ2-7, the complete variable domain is GAGVSQSPRYKVTKRGQDVALRCDPISGHVSLYWYRQALGQGPEFLTYFNYEAQQDKSGLPNDRFSAERPEGSISTLTIQRTEQRDSAMYRCASRSPVPGDEQYFGPGTRLTVT.

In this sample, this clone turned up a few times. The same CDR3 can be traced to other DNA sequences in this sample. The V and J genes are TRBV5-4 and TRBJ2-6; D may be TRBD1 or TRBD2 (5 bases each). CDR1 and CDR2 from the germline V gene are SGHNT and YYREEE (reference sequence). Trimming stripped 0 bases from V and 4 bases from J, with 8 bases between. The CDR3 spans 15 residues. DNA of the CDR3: TGTGCCAGCAGCTTGGCCGGGGCCGGGGCCAACGTCCTGACTTTC. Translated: CASSLAGAGANVLTF. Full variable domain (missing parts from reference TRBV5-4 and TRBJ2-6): ETGVTQSPTHLIKTRGQQVTLRCSSQSGHNTVSWYQQALGQGPQFIFQYYREEENGRGNFPPRFSGLQFPNYSSELNVNALELDDSALYLCASSLAGAGANVLTFGAGSRLTVL.

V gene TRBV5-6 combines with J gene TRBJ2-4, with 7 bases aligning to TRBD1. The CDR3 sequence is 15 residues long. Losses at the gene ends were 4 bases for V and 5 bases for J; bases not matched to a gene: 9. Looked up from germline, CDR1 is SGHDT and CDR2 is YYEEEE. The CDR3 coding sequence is TGTGCCAGCAGCCGTAGACAGGGATTGGAAAACATTCAGTACTTC. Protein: CASSRRQGLENIQYF.

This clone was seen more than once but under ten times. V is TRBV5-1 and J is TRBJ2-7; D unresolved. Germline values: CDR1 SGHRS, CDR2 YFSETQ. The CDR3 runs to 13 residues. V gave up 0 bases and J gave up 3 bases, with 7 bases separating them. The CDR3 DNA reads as TGCGCCAGCAGCTTGGACAGTTTCTACGAGCAGTACTTC. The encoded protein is CASSLDSFYEQYF.

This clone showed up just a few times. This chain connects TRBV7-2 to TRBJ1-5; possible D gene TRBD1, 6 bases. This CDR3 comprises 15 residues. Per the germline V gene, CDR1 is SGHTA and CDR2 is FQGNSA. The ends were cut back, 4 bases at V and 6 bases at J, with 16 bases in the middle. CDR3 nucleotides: TGTGCCAGCAGCTCAACAGGGCTAGTGGCTCAGCCCCAGCATTTT. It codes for CASSSTGLVAQPQHF. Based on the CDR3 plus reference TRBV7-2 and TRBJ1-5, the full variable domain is GAGVSQSPSNKVTEKGKDVELRCDPISGHTALYWYRQSLGQGLEFLIYFQGNSAPDKSGLPSDRFSAERTGGSVSTLTIQRTQQEDSAVYLCASSSTGLVAQPQHFGDGTRLSIL.

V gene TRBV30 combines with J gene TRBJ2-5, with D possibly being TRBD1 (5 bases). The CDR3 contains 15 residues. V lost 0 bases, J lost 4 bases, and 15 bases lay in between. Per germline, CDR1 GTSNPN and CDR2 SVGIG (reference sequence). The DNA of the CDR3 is TGTGCCTGGAGTGTAAATTTAGGCAGGGCAGAGACCCAGTACTTC. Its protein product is CAWSVNLGRAETQYF.

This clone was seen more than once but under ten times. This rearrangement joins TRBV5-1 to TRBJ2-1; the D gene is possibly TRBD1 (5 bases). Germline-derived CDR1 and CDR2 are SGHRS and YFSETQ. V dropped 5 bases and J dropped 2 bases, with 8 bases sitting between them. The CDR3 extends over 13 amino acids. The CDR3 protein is CASRTTAYNEQFF. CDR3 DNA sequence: TGCGCCAGCAGAACGACAGCCTACAATGAGCAGTTCTTC.

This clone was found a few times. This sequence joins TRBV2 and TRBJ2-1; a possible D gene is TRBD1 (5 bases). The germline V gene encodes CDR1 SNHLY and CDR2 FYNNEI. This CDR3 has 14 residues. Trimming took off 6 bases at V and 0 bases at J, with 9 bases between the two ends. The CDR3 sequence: CASRTVSSYNEQFF. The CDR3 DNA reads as TGTGCCAGCAGGACAGTCAGCTCCTACAATGAGCAGTTCTTC.

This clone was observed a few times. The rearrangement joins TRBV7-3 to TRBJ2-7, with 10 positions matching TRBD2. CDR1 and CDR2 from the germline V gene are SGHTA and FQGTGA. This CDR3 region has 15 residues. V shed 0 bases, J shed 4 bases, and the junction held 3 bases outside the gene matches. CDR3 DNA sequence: TGTGCCAGCAGCTTAACTTCGACTAGCGGGTACGAGCAGTACTTC. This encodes CASSLTSTSGYEQYF.